This TCR beta chain was sequenced in a study of identical twins. Points from the study as a whole: Invariant cells of the MAIT and iNKT types might have partly distorted the zero-insertion analyses. Models predicted too little out-of-frame TCR alpha sharing in monozygotic twins.

Template switching (which added a universal primer site) was used, and cDNA carried unique molecular identifiers. TCRdb analysed the 5' RACE reads with MiXCR anew, one entry per CDR3 protein. Of fewer than 450,000 distinct CDR3 sequences listed, around 9.7% are singletons. Germline CDR1 reads MNHEY; CDR2 reads SVGAGI. V was pared by 5 bases and J by 0 bases, with 5 bases of the junction left unmatched. This CDR3 is 15 amino acids long. This clonotype appeared many times. Its antigen is currently unknown. The specimen was naive T cells sorted from blood. The chain couples TRBV6-5 to TRBJ1-1; TRBD1 aligns across 8 bases. The sequence was collected from a woman aged 50 to 60 in good health. CDR3 coding DNA: TGTGCCAGCAGTATAATACAGGGGGTGAACACTGAAGCTTTCTTT. It translates to CASSIIQGVNTEAFF.